These 23 T cell receptor beta chains were all obtained from the same sample, sequenced in a study of immune evolution from preneoplasia to lung adenocarcinoma. Only in-frame clones appear in the TCRdb table, and some are missing; sequencing was by immunoSEQ multiplex PCR. The sample shows approximately 3,200 clones, just over 75% of them seen only once. Sequenced input: FFPE adjacent normal lung tissue. The receptors shown here come from a person aged 65-85 years with lung adenocarcinoma.

V is TRBV15 and J is TRBJ2-5; D may be TRBD1 or TRBD2 (7 bases each). CDR1 LNHNV and CDR2 YYDKDF come from the germline V gene (reference sequence). V was clipped by 0 bases and J by 4 bases, with 15 bases between them. The CDR3 consists of 16 residues. The CDR3 sequence: CATSREGGGEIETQYF. CDR3 bases: TGTGCCACCAGCAGAGAGGGAGGGGGCGAGATAGAGACCCAGTACTTC.

The V gene is TRBV28, the J gene TRBJ1-4; tentative D call: TRBD1 (5 bases). Deletions cut 11 bases from V and 7 bases from J, with 17 bases between. Germline V gene sequence: CDR1 MDHEN, CDR2 SYDVKM. The CDR3 totals 13 residues. The CDR3 DNA reads as TGTGCCTCGCGGGGTGGGGCGGGTGAAAAACTGTTTTTT. Its translation is CASRGGAGEKLFF.

The gene calls are TRBV11-3 and TRBJ1-6, with D unresolved. The V and J ends lost 2 bases and 7 bases respectively, with 6 bases between them. The CDR3 runs 13 residues. Germline lookup yields CDR1 SGHNT and CDR2 YENEEA. The CDR3 DNA reads TGTGCCAGCAGCTTAAATGCCAATTCACCCCTCCACTTT. It codes for CASSLNANSPLHF. The complete variable domain, with remaining parts taken from reference TRBV11-3 and TRBJ1-6, reads EAGVVQSPRYKIIEKKQPVAFWCNPISGHNTLYWYLQNLGQGPELLIRYENEEAVDDSQLPKDRFSAERLKGVDSTLKIQPAELGDSAVYLCASSLNANSPLHFGNGTRLTVT.

This clone was seen a few times. The chain employs TRBV7-6 and TRBJ1-1, with D possibly matching TRBD1 (6 bases). Trimming shortened V by 1 base and J by 0 bases, and 6 bases separated the two germline ends. CDR3 length: 14 residues. From germline, CDR1 is SGHVS and CDR2 FNYEAQ. The CDR3: CASSLGDMNTEAFF. Here the CDR3 DNA reads TGTGCCAGCAGCTTAGGGGACATGAACACTGAAGCTTTCTTT.

The chain has TRBV5-1 and TRBJ2-5, with D perhaps TRBD2 (6 bases). The CDR3 sequence is 17 residues long. CDR1 SGHRS and CDR2 YFSETQ come from the germline V gene. V was trimmed by 4 bases and J by 5 bases, leaving 24 bases between them. The chain's CDR3 is CASSLTFPSAPRETQYF. The CDR3 nucleotides read TGCGCCAGCAGCCTAACTTTCCCTAGCGCCCCTAGGGAGACCCAGTACTTC.

V usage is TRBV7-9 and J usage is TRBJ2-5; D is possibly TRBD2 (6 bases). Germline V gives CDR1 SEHNR, CDR2 FQNEAQ (reference sequence). Trimming cost V 3 bases and J 5 bases, with 19 bases left between them. The CDR3 extends over 16 amino acids. The CDR3: CASSFGSGRRDETQYF. CDR3 bases: TGTGCCAGCAGCTTTGGTAGCGGTCGACGGGATGAGACCCAGTACTTC. Filled out from reference TRBV7-9 and TRBJ2-5, the complete variable domain reads DTGVSQNPRHKITKRGQNVTFRCDPISEHNRLYWYRQTLGQGPEFLTYFQNEAQLEKSRLLSDRFSAERPKGSFSTLEIQRTEQGDSAMYLCASSFGSGRRDETQYFGPGTRLLVL.

The rearrangement uses TRBV6-1 and TRBJ2-7; tentative D call: TRBD1 (5 bases). Germline V lookup: CDR1 MNHNS, CDR2 SASEGT. Trimming left V 2 bases short and J 0 bases short, with 14 bases between. The CDR3 covers 16 residues. CDR3 DNA: TGTGCCAGCAGTGAAAATATTGGGGCTAGCTCCTACGAGCAGTACTTC. Translation: CASSENIGASSYEQYF.

V gene TRBV10-1 combines with J gene TRBJ1-5; 8 bases align to TRBD1. The CDR3 spans 15 residues. The J segment lost 3 bases and the V segment lost 11 bases, leaving 12 bases of the junction unmatched. From germline, CDR1 is WNHNN and CDR2 SYGVQD (reference sequence). The CDR3 region is CACNSTGGPNQPQHF. CDR3 coding DNA: TGCGCCTGCAACAGCACAGGGGGACCCAATCAGCCCCAGCATTTT.

This clone was seen only once. The chain is built from TRBV28 and TRBJ1-2; no clear D. Trimming removed 7 bases from V and 0 bases from J, with 6 bases in between. There are 12 residues in the CDR3. CDR1 MDHEN and CDR2 SYDVKM come from the germline V gene. Here the CDR3 DNA reads TGTGCCAGCAATCGACCTAACTATGGCTACACCTTC. Translated, it gives CASNRPNYGYTF.

This clone was seen more than once but under ten times. This rearrangement joins TRBV2 to TRBJ1-5, with TRBD1 identical over 7 bases. Looked up from germline, CDR1 is SNHLY and CDR2 is FYNNEI. The CDR3 runs 15 residues. With 2 bases clipped from V and 2 bases from J, the junction kept 3 bases outside the gene matches. CDR3 sequence: CASSERGTGNQPQHF. CDR3 DNA sequence: TGTGCCAGCAGTGAAAGGGGGACAGGCAATCAGCCCCAGCATTTT.

As DNA, the CDR3 is TGCAGCGTTGAGGACGGGTCCTCCTACGAGCAGTACTTC. This translates into CSVEDGSSYEQYF. This chain links TRBV29-1 with TRBJ2-7; no clear D gene. Germline V CDR1 and CDR2: SQVTM, ANQGSEA. CDR3 length equals 13 residues. Trimming shortened V by 3 bases and J by 0 bases, and 9 bases separated the two germline ends.

This chain's CDR3 is CASSRFGANVLTF. In nucleotides, the CDR3 is TGTGCCAGCAGCCGATTCGGGGCCAACGTCCTGACTTTC. The chain carries TRBV6-5 and TRBJ2-6, with D hard to call. Germline loops: CDR1 MNHEY, CDR2 SVGAGI. CDR3 length equals 13 residues. V lost 6 bases to trimming and J lost 4 bases, with 7 bases between them.

This clone was seen only a few times. The chain carries TRBV7-3 and TRBJ2-1; 12 positions agree with TRBD1. V trimming: 4 bases; J trimming: 8 bases; junction bases outside the gene matches: 6. Per germline, CDR1 SGHTA and CDR2 FQGTGA. This CDR3 contains 15 residues. The chain's CDR3 is CASSSGTGGVDEQFF. The CDR3 DNA follows: TGTGCCAGCAGCTCCGGGACAGGGGGCGTGGATGAGCAGTTCTTC. The full variable domain, its missing parts supplied by reference TRBV7-3 and TRBJ2-1, is GAGVSQTPSNKVTEKGKYVELRCDPISGHTALYWYRQSLGQGPEFLIYFQGTGAADDSGLPNDRFFAVRPEGSVSTLKIQRTERGDSAVYLCASSSGTGGVDEQFFGPGTRLTVL.

This chain uses TRBV18 with TRBJ1-1; weak D call: TRBD1 (6 bases). Germline V gene lookup returns CDR1 KGHSH and CDR2 LQKENI. The CDR3 spans 15 residues. Trimming stripped 3 bases from V and 6 bases from J, with 17 bases between. The CDR3 bases are TGTGCCAGCTCACCCTACTCCGGACAGTACGCTGAAGCTTTCTTT. Translated, it gives CASSPYSGQYAEAFF.

This clone has more than one count but fewer than ten. V is TRBV28 and J is TRBJ2-7; D gene ambiguous. Trimming stripped 6 bases from V and 3 bases from J, with 18 bases between. Germline V gene data show CDR1 as MDHEN and CDR2 as SYDVKM. This CDR3 comprises 15 residues. This CDR3 is CASSSPDPSIYEQYF. In nucleotides, the CDR3 is TGTGCCAGCAGCTCCCCTGACCCGTCGATCTACGAGCAGTACTTC.

This clone was found a few times. This rearrangement joins TRBV6-6 to TRBJ2-1; TRBD2 matches at 12 bases. J was trimmed by 4 bases and V by 2 bases; bases with no gene match: 3. This CDR3 region has 16 residues. In germline, CDR1 is MNHNY, CDR2 SVGAGI (reference sequence). The DNA for the CDR3 is TGTGCCAGCAGTTACACTACTAGCGGGGGGTACAATGAGCAGTTCTTC. Amino acids: CASSYTTSGGYNEQFF.

The genes are TRBV7-8 and TRBJ1-6; D gene uncertain. CDR1 and CDR2 (germline): SGHVS, FQNEAQ. The CDR3 runs 12 residues. Trimming cost V 1 base and J 10 bases, with 5 bases left between them. CDR3 nucleotides: TGTGCCAGCAGCTTAGATGCCTCACCCCTCCACTTT. It codes for CASSLDASPLHF.

The rearrangement uses TRBV18 and TRBJ2-6, with D hard to call. Germline lookup yields CDR1 KGHSH and CDR2 LQKENI. Trimming cost V 5 bases and J 0 bases, with 14 bases left between them. The length of the CDR3 is 17 residues. The CDR3 is CASSNLTPFSGANVLTF. CDR3 nucleotide sequence: TGTGCCAGCTCAAACTTGACCCCCTTCTCTGGGGCCAACGTCCTGACTTTC.

The chain links TRBV5-6 to TRBJ2-5, with 9 bases aligning to TRBD1. The CDR3 is 14 amino acids. Unmatched junction bases numbered 6, after V lost 4 bases and J lost 5 bases. CDR1 SGHDT and CDR2 YYEEEE come from the germline V gene. As DNA, the CDR3 is TGTGCCAGCAGCCCCTGGGACAGGGCGGAGACCCAGTACTTC. Translated: CASSPWDRAETQYF. The complete variable domain, with remaining parts taken from reference TRBV5-6 and TRBJ2-5, reads DAGVTQSPTHLIKTRGQQVTLRCSPKSGHDTVSWYQQALGQGPQFIFQYYEEEERQRGNFPDRFSGHQFPNYSSELNVNALLLGDSALYLCASSPWDRAETQYFGPGTRLLVL.

This clone is large. The V call is TRBV19, the J call TRBJ2-3; a possible D gene is TRBD2 (5 bases). Germline-derived CDR1 and CDR2 are LNHDA and SQIVND (reference sequence). The CDR3 is 15 residues long. Deletions cut 5 bases from V and 0 bases from J, with 12 bases between. CDR3 coding DNA: TGTGCCAGTAGTGGGCTAGCCACTAGCACAGATACGCAGTATTTT. Translated, it gives CASSGLATSTDTQYF.

The CDR3 DNA follows: TGCGCCAGCCCCTCCGTCGGCGAGCAGTACTTC. Protein product: CASPSVGEQYF. V usage is TRBV10-1 and J usage is TRBJ2-7; D remains unclear. Deletions cut 8 bases from V and 6 bases from J, with 11 bases between. The CDR3 totals 11 residues. Germline CDR1 reads WNHNN; CDR2 reads SYGVQD (reference sequence).

This clone was recorded a few times. This chain joins TRBV25-1 and TRBJ1-4; the D gene is possibly TRBD1 (5 bases). V was shortened by 2 bases and J by 4 bases, with 11 bases between the two germline ends. From germline, CDR1 is MGHDK and CDR2 SYGVNS. The CDR3 sequence is 15 residues long. The CDR3 region has the DNA TGTGCCAGCAGTGAACCGGACACCTTTAATGAAAAACTGTTTTTT. Protein product: CASSEPDTFNEKLFF.

This chain links TRBV7-9 with TRBJ1-2; D is ambiguous. Germline V gives CDR1 SEHNR, CDR2 FQNEAQ (reference sequence). Trimming removed 8 bases at V and 0 bases at J, with 10 bases between. This CDR3 spans 13 amino acids. CDR3 DNA: TGTGCCAGCTCGCCCGCCTCTAACTATGGCTACACCTTC. Its translation: CASSPASNYGYTF.